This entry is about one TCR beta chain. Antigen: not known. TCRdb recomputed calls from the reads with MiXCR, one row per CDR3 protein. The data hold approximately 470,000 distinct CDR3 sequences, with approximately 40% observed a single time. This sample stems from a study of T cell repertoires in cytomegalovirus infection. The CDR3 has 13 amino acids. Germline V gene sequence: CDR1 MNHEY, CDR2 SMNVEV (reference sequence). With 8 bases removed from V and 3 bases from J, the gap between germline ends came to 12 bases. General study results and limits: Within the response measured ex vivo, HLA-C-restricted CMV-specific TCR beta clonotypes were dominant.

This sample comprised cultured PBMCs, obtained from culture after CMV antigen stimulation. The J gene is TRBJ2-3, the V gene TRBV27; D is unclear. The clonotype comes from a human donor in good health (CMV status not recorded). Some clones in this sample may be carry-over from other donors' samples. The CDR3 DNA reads TGTGCCAGCGGCTGGTCAGCTACAGATACGCAGTATTTT. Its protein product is CASGWSATDTQYF.